This TCR beta chain was identified in a study of shared clonotypes between healthy human individuals. The germline V gene encodes CDR1 MNHEY and CDR2 SVGAGI. The V gene lost 4 bases and the J gene lost 4 bases, with 5 bases spanning the gap. The CDR3 covers 12 residues. This clone came up once. Other DNA sequences in the sample encode the same CDR3. The sorted-subset replicate PCRs were given roughly 190 ng DNA, which is 30,000 or so T cell genomes. TCRdb's copy holds only in-frame clones and misses some; the assay was immunoSEQ multiplex PCR. The table records millions of clones, just over 90% of them present only once.

Sequenced sample: naive CD4+ T cells sorted from blood. Described subset: CD45RA+ positively selected. The receptor comes from a man between 18 and 29 years old in good health. The chain couples TRBV6-5 to TRBJ2-1, with D hard to call. CDR3 in DNA: TGTGCCAGCAGTTCTCATTACAATGAGCAGTTCTTC. This encodes CASSSHYNEQFF.